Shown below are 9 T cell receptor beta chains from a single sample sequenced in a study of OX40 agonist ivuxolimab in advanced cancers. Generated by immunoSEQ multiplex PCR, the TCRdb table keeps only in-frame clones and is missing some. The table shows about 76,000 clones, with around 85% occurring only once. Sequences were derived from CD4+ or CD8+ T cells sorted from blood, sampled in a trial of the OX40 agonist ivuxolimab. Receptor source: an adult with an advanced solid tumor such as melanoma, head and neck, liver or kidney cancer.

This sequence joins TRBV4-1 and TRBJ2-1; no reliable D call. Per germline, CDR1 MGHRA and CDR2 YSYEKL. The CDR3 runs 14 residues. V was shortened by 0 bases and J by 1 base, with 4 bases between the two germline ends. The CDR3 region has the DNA TGCGCCAGCAGCCAAGATTCGTCCTACAATGAGCAGTTCTTC. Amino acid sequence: CASSQDSSYNEQFF.

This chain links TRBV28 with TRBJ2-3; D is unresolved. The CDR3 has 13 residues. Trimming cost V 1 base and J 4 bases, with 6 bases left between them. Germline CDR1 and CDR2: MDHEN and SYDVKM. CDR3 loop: CASSLSPPDTQYF. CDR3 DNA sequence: TGTGCCAGCAGTTTATCCCCGCCAGATACGCAGTATTTT.

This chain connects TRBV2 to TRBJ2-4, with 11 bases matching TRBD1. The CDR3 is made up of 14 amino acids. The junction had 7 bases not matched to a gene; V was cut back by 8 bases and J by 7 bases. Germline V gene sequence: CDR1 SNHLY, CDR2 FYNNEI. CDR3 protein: CASGRDRGDNIQYF. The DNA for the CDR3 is TGTGCCAGCGGAAGGGACAGGGGGGATAACATTCAGTACTTC.

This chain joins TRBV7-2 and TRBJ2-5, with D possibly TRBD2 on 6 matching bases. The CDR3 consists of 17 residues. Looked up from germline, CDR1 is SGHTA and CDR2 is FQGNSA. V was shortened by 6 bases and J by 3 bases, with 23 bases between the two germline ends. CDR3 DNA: TGTGCCAGCAGTCCTGACGCTGCGCGGGGTAGGGAAGAGACCCAGTACTTC. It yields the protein CASSPDAARGREETQYF.

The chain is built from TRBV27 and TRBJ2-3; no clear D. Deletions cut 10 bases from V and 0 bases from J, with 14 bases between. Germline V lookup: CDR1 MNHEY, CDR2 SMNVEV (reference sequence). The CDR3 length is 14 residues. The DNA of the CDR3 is TGTGCCACTGCCGCGGACCGGAGCACAGATACGCAGTATTTT. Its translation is CATAADRSTDTQYF.

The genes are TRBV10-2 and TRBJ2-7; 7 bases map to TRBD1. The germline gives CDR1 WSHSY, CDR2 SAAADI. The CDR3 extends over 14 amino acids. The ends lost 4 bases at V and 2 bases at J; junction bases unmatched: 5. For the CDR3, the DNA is TGCGCCAGCAGTGCCGGGGACAGACCCTACGAGCAGTACTTC. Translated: CASSAGDRPYEQYF.

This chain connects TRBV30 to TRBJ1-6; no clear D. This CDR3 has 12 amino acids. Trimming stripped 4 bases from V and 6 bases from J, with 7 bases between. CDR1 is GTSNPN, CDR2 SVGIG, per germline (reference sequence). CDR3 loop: CAWTGPNSPLHF. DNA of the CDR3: TGTGCCTGGACGGGTCCTAATTCACCCCTCCACTTT.

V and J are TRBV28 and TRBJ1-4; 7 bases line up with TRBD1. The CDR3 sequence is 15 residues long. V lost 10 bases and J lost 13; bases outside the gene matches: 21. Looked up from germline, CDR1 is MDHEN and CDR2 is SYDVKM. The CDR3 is CATLTAGQSGRGLFF. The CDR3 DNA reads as TGTGCCACTCTTACCGCGGGACAGTCGGGGCGGGGACTGTTTTTT.

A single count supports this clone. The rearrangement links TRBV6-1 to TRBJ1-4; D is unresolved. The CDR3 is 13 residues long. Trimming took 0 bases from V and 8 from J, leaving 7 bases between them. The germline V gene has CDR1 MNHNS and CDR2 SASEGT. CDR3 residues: CASSEALREKLFF. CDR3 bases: TGTGCCAGCAGTGAAGCGCTTCGCGAAAAACTGTTTTTT.